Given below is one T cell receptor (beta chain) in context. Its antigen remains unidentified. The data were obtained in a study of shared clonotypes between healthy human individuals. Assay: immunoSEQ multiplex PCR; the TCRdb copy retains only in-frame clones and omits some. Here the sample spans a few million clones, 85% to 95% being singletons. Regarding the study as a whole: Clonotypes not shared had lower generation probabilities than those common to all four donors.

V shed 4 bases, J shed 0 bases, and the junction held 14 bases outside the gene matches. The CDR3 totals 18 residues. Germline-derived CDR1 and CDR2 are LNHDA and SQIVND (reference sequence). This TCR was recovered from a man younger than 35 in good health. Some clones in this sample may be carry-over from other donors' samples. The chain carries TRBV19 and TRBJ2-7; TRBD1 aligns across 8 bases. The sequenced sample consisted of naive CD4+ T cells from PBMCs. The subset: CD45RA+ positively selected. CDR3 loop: CASSRQGRQFSSSYEQYF. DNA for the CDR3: TGTGCCAGTAGTAGACAGGGGAGACAGTTCTCTAGCTCCTACGAGCAGTACTTC.